One TCR beta chain is described in this entry. This entry comes from a study of blood T cell repertoires in COVID-19. Across the study: Donors in the United States, Italy and Spain gave samples during acute or convalescent COVID-19. PBMCs, B-cell-depleted T cells, or T cells provided the cDNA or gDNA that made up the material.

The authors' processing: Reference gene primers were amplified, and this amplification served to estimate nucleated cell counts. Using immunoSEQ multiplex PCR, the repertoire was profiled, and TCRdb retains in-frame clones only, with some absent. The DNA gave D and trimming, while V, J and clone size come from that table. The data contain 94,000 or so clones, roughly 84% of them seen just once; the ten biggest clones take up more than 20%. The germline CDR1 and CDR2 sequences are MNHEY and SMNVEV (reference sequence). The CDR3 has 14 residues. Trimming took 0 bases from V and 7 from J; bases not matched to a gene: 4.

The rearrangement links TRBV27 to TRBJ1-2, with 8 bases aligning to TRBD1. The source of this sequence is a man aged 55-75 years with acute or convalescent COVID-19. The sample comprised peripheral blood. CDR3 sequence: CASSLSRDRTGYTF. CDR3 nucleotides: TGTGCCAGCAGTTTATCAAGGGACAGGACTGGCTACACCTTC.